This TCR beta chain emerged from a study of blood T cell repertoires in COVID-19. Study context: Samples of COVID-19 (acute and convalescent) were obtained from the United States, Italy and Spain. Nucleic acid was either cDNA or gDNA, and it came from T cells, B-cell-depleted T cells, or PBMCs.

The CDR3 runs to 15 residues. V lost 3 bases and J lost 0, with 9 bases in between. The germline CDR1 and CDR2 sequences are MGHRA and YSYEKL. Source study methods: Amplification with reference gene primers provided the estimates of nucleated cell counts. The table came from immunoSEQ multiplex PCR; TCRdb's copy has only in-frame clones and leaves some out. V and J calls plus clone size are reproduced from that table; the DNA served to infer D and trimming. This sample carries about 94,000 clones, 60% to 85% of them seen once, and the ten largest clones take around 50%. The chain carries TRBV4-1 and TRBJ1-3; D is perhaps TRBD1 (6 bases). This sequence originates from a human donor in a cohort sampled during active COVID-19. Sample: peripheral blood. CDR3 residues: CASSQGHVSGNTIYF. The DNA of the CDR3 is TGCGCCAGCAGCCAGGGACACGTCTCTGGAAACACCATATATTTT.